The clone carrying this T cell receptor (beta chain) was observed a handful of times. Its antigen is still unknown. This sample stems from a study of early T cells in non-severe SARS-CoV-2 infection. Study-wide context: Sequencing of bulk RNA from unsorted whole blood was done, without chain pairing.

Tagging with unique molecular identifiers was applied to individual cDNA molecules. TCRdb reprocessed the 5' RACE reads with MiXCR, giving one entry per CDR3 protein. Found here are roughly 77,000 distinct CDR3 sequences, roughly 12% of them singletons; the top ten hold around 4.5%. General study points: There was a bias toward anti-spike CD8 responses in VDJdb matching, which missed private and CD4 specificities.

This TCR came from an adult who was a healthcare worker with PCR-confirmed SARS-CoV-2 infection or an uninfected control (not recorded which). Sequencing input: whole blood.

CDR3 region: CASSHRGAEGETQYF. The CDR3 bases are TGTGCCAGCTCCCATCGGGGGGCTGAGGGAGAGACCCAGTACTTC. V is TRBV7-9 and J is TRBJ2-5; tentative D call: TRBD2 (7 bases). Germline V gives CDR1 SEHNR, CDR2 FQNEAQ (reference sequence). The CDR3 has 15 amino acids. Deletions cut 8 bases from V and 4 bases from J, with 20 bases between.